This T cell receptor (beta chain) was captured in a study of response to subunit inactivated influenza vaccine. Study-wide results and limits: There was a suggestion from the authors that each seasonal influenza vaccination recruits few new T cells.

With respect to this clonotype: Its target is unknown.

V dropped 4 bases and J dropped 5 bases, with 20 bases sitting between them. The CDR3 extends over 16 amino acids. CDR1 is MNHEY and CDR2 is SVGAGI in the germline V gene. MiXCR, applied by TCRdb to the RT-PCR reads, yields one record per CDR3 protein. Counted here are just over 300,000 distinct CDR3 sequences, 21% occurring once; the ten biggest clones make up roughly a tenth. This material consisted of PBMCs from blood, taken about 20 months after vaccination. The chain is built from TRBV6-5 and TRBJ2-5, with D possibly being TRBD1 or TRBD2 (6 bases each). This receptor was taken from a man between 50 and 69 years old who received an inactivated influenza vaccine. CDR3 coding DNA: TGTGCCAGCAGTTTAATGCATTTGGGGGGCGGCGAGACCCAGTACTTC. Translation gives CASSLMHLGGGETQYF.